Detailed here is one T cell receptor beta chain. The antigen is unknown. TCRdb ran MiXCR on the 5' RACE reads and lists one entry per CDR3 protein. The sample holds about 920,000 distinct CDR3 sequences, 9% to 15% seen once. This entry belongs to a study of identical twins. Study-wide points: The models systematically underestimated how much out-of-frame TCR alpha was shared in monozygotic twins.

Per the germline V gene, CDR1 is SGHKS and CDR2 is YYEKEE (reference sequence). This CDR3 contains 15 residues. V gave up 4 bases and J gave up 7 bases, with 18 bases separating them. A further study also used this sample, focusing on yellow fever vaccine responses in identical twins.

Sequencing was carried out using PBMCs. This receptor was identified in a woman between 18 and 29 years old in good health. This sequence joins TRBV5-5 and TRBJ2-1, with D perhaps assigned TRBD1 or TRBD2 (7 bases each). The CDR3 here is CASSPGGAFRNEQFF. CDR3 bases: TGTGCCAGCAGCCCAGGGGGGGCATTTAGGAATGAGCAGTTCTTC.